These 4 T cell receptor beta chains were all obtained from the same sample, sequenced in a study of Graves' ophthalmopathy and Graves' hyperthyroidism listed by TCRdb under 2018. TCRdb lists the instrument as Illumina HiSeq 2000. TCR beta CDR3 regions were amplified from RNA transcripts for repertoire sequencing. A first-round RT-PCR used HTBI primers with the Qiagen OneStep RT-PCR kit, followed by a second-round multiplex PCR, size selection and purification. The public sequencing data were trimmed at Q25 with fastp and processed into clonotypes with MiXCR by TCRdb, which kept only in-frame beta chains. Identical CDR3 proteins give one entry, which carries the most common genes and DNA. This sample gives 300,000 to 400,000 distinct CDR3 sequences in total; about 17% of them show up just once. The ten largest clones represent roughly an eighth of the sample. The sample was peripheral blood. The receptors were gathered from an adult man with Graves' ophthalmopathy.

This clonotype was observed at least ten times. The CDR3 DNA reads as TGTGCCAGCAGTTCGTATTCCGGGACAGGCCCCTATGGCTACACCTTC. Protein product: CASSSYSGTGPYGYTF. This chain connects TRBV28 to TRBJ1-2; 8 nucleotides agree with TRBD1. CDR1 is MDHEN and CDR2 is SYDVKM in the germline V gene. The CDR3 extends over 16 amino acids. Trimming took 4 bases from V and 4 from J; bases not matched to a gene: 11.

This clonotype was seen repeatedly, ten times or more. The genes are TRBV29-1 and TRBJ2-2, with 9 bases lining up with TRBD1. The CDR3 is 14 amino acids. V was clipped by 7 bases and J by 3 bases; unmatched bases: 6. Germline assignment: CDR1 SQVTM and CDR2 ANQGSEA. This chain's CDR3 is CSAKQGADTGELFF. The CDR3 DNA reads TGCAGCGCTAAACAGGGGGCTGACACCGGGGAGCTGTTTTTT.

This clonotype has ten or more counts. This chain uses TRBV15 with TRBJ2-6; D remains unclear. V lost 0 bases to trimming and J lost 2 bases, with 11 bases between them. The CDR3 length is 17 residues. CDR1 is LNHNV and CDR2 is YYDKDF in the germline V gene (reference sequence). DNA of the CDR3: TGTGCCACCAGCAGAGATGTCGGTCCCACTGGGGCCAACGTCCTGACTTTC. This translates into CATSRDVGPTGANVLTF.

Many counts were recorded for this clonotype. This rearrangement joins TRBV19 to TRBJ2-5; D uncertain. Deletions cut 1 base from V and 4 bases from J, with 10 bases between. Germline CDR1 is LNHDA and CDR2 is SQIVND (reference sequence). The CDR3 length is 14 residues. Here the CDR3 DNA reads TGTGCCAGTAGTATAGTTCCTCCGGGAGAGACCCAGTACTTC. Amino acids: CASSIVPPGETQYF.